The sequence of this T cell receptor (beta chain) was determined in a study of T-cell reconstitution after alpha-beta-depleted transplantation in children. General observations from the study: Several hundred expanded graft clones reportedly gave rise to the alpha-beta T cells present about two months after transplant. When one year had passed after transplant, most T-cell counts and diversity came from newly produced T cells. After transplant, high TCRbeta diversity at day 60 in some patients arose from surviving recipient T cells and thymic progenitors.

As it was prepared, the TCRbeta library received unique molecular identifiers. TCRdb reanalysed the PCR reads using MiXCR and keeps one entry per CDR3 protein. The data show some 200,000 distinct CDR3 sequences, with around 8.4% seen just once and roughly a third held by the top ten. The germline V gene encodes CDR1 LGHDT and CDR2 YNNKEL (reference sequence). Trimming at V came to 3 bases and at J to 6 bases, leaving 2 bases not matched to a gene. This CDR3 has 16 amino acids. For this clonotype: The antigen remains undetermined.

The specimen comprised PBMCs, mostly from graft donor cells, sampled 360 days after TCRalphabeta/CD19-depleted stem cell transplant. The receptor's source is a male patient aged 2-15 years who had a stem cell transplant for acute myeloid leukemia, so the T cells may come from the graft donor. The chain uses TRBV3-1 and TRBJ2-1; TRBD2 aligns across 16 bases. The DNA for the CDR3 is TGTGCCAGCAGCCACGGGACTAGCGGGGGGGGCAATGAGCAGTTCTTC. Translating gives CASSHGTSGGGNEQFF.